Only a few counts were recorded for the clone carrying this T cell receptor (beta chain). The data are from a study of PD-L1 blockade in urothelial cancer. Study overall: Men with urothelial cancer arising in the bladder made up about 90% of the roughly 30 patients. Prior chemotherapy regimens per patient numbered 0 to 3. Blood underwent analysis 3 weeks (second dose) and 6 weeks after treatment began.

Data came from immunoSEQ multiplex PCR; TCRdb stores just in-frame clones and leaves some out. Among tens of thousands of clones listed, approximately 83% were seen once. The CDR3 spans 13 residues. Trimming took off 3 bases at V and 7 bases at J, with 12 bases between the two ends. Germline V gives CDR1 MGHRA, CDR2 YSYEKL. The sample in question was PBMCs, obtained around atezolizumab (anti-PD-L1) treatment. This chain joins TRBV4-1 and TRBJ1-2; D not certain. This clonotype was sampled from a man between 60 and 70 years old with urothelial cancer. The CDR3 is CASSQGPLRGYTF. In DNA form, the CDR3 reads TGCGCCAGCAGCCAGGGCCCACTTCGTGGCTACACCTTC.